Sequencing of this T cell receptor beta chain was carried out in a study of cytomegalovirus exposure and HLA in healthy donors. Notes on this clone: The antigen is unknown.

The germline CDR1 and CDR2 sequences are LNHNV and YYDKDF (reference sequence). V gave up 5 bases and J gave up 13 bases; unmatched junction bases: 20. This CDR3 has 17 amino acids. Study-wide results and limits: Later on, an analysis found that several of the most significant clusters appeared to be linked to common viral pathogens, which included parvovirus B19. Earlier analysis yielded a pattern in which most TCR beta V segments were productive about 90% or about 30% of the time. In vitro experiments confirmed that three CMV-associated chains were specific for CMV antigens.

13 Jbeta primers and 60 Vbeta primers were used for the PCR. Under the authors' procedure: Later reanalysis found about 78 million unique TCR beta chains, around 9.9 million of them shared. The assay was immunoSEQ multiplex PCR, and TCRdb's table has in-frame clones only and misses some. V and J calls and clone size come straight from that table; D and trimming were deduced from the DNA. The sample has under 150,000 clones; about 84% are singletons. Material: PBMCs. The V and J genes are TRBV15 and TRBJ2-1; 10 bases fit TRBD2. This TCR came from a woman in her thirties or forties in good health and CMV-seropositive. The DNA for the CDR3 is TGTGCCACCAGCGTAGAGGGGCGGACTAGCGGTGATATGCCCCAGTTCTTC. Translated, it gives CATSVEGRTSGDMPQFF. Full variable domain (remainder filled in from reference TRBV15 and TRBJ2-1): DAMVIQNPRYQVTQFGKPVTLSCSQTLNHNVMYWYQQKSSQAPKLLFHYYDKDFNNEADTPDNFQSRRPNTSFCFLDIRSPGLGDTAMYLCATSVEGRTSGDMPQFFGPGTRLTVL.